This T cell receptor beta chain was captured by sequencing in a study of human T cells and chemical hapten exposure. Looking at the study overall: Alopecia areata, totalis or universalis was found in mostly female patients. Study observations and caveats: High-frequency TCRs, those above 1 in 1000, stayed the same after DPC sensitization. Expanded TCRs produced significantly more large CDR3 similarity clusters than controls did. Patch test score was positively correlated with the counts of PT1 expanded TCRs.

On this clonotype: Antigen specificity is unknown.

Germline V lookup: CDR1 LNHDA, CDR2 SQIVND (reference sequence). This CDR3 has 15 residues. The V gene end was trimmed by 7 bases and the J gene end by 3 bases; junction bases not matched to a gene: 8. Time point described: patch test 1, 2 weeks after DPC sensitization. Treatment: therapeutic diphenylcyclopropenone sensitization with weekly scalp DPC. TCRdb passed the RACE reads through MiXCR, listing each CDR3 protein once. The data show approximately 100,000 distinct CDR3 sequences, approximately 11% seen once. The J gene is TRBJ2-1, the V gene TRBV19, with TRBD2 matching over 8 bases. The source was whole blood, collected in connection with sensitization to the hapten diphenylcyclopropenone (DPC). This TCR came from a woman in her thirties or forties with alopecia areata. Some clones in this sample may be carry-over from other donors' samples. The CDR3 reads CASMRSGLDYNEQFF. DNA for the CDR3: TGTGCCAGTATGCGTTCGGGACTAGACTACAATGAGCAGTTCTTC. The variable domain in full, with the rest retrieved from reference TRBV19 and TRBJ2-1, is DGGITQSPKYLFRKEGQNVTLSCEQNLNHDAMYWYRQDPGQGLRLIYYSQIVNDFQKGDIAEGYSVSREKKESFPLTVTSAQKNPTAFYLCASMRSGLDYNEQFFGPGTRLTVL.